The 26 T cell receptor beta chains below all came from one sample that was sequenced in a study of blood T cell repertoires in COVID-19. This table comes from immunoSEQ multiplex PCR, and its TCRdb copy is limited to in-frame clones, with some not included. The sample yields around 450,000 clones, nearly 90% seen once. The sequenced sample consisted of PBMCs or T cells enriched from blood (not recorded which). The receptors were sampled from a woman under 30 with acute COVID-19.

On this clone: Its ends do not fully match the called genes, so a read error is possible. CDR3 in amino acids: CASTQLLILGDTEAFF. The CDR3, as DNA: TGTGCCAGCACCCAACTGCTTATCCTAGGTGATACTGAAGCTTTCTTT. The chain is built from TRBV4-2 and TRBJ1-1, with no clear D. CDR1 is LGHNA, CDR2 YNFKEQ, per germline. This CDR3 has 16 residues.

The rearrangement uses TRBV5-1 and TRBJ1-3; D remains unclear. V was trimmed by 1 base and J by 1 base, leaving 9 bases between them. There are 15 residues in the CDR3. Germline V CDR1 and CDR2: SGHRS, YFSETQ. The CDR3 here is CASSLSGRSGNTIYF. DNA of the CDR3: TGCGCCAGCAGCTTGAGCGGCAGGTCTGGAAACACCATATATTTT.

The CDR3 sequence is CASSPLSGGRGNEQFF. In DNA form, the CDR3 reads TGTGCCAGCAGTCCGTTGAGTGGCGGGAGAGGCAATGAGCAGTTCTTC. The chain is built from TRBV27 and TRBJ2-1; 7 bases match TRBD2. The CDR3 has 16 amino acids. CDR1 and CDR2 from the germline V gene are MNHEY and SMNVEV (reference sequence). The V gene end was trimmed by 5 bases and the J gene end by 6 bases; junction bases not matched to a gene: 13.

The chain carries TRBV9 and TRBJ2-1; 12 bases align to TRBD2. Germline V gene lookup returns CDR1 SGDLS and CDR2 YYNGEE. This CDR3 has 18 residues. V was pared by 0 bases and J by 1 base, with 5 bases of the junction left unmatched. CDR3 sequence: CASSVATSGSRSYNEQFF. The CDR3 nucleotides read TGTGCCAGCAGCGTAGCGACTAGCGGGAGCAGGTCCTACAATGAGCAGTTCTTC.

This chain uses TRBV5-5 with TRBJ1-1; 9 bases fit TRBD1. Germline CDR1 reads SGHKS; CDR2 reads YYEKEE (reference sequence). V lost 4 bases, J lost 5 bases, and 12 bases stayed unmatched. This CDR3 contains 16 residues. The chain's CDR3 is CASSPSPGQGWTEAFF. CDR3 nucleotides: TGTGCCAGCAGCCCCTCACCGGGACAGGGATGGACTGAAGCTTTCTTT.

The J gene is TRBJ2-7, the V gene TRBV19; possible D gene TRBD2, 6 bases. V lost 4 bases and J 4 bases, leaving 17 bases between the germline ends. The length of the CDR3 is 15 residues. In germline, CDR1 is LNHDA, CDR2 SQIVND (reference sequence). The chain's CDR3 is CASSTPRGRGYEQYF. CDR3 sequence (DNA): TGTGCCAGTAGTACGCCCCGGGGGAGAGGGTACGAGCAGTACTTC. Full variable domain (rest looked up from reference TRBV19 and TRBJ2-7): DGGITQSPKYLFRKEGQNVTLSCEQNLNHDAMYWYRQDPGQGLRLIYYSQIVNDFQKGDIAEGYSVSREKKESFPLTVTSAQKNPTAFYLCASSTPRGRGYEQYFGPGTRLTVT.

The chain employs TRBV20-1 and TRBJ1-4; 7 bases match TRBD1. V shed 3 bases, J shed 15 bases, and the junction held 4 bases outside the gene matches. The germline V gene encodes CDR1 DFQATT and CDR2 SNEGSKA (reference sequence). This CDR3 is 10 amino acids long. The CDR3 DNA follows: TGCAGTGCTAGTTCGGGACAGATGTTTTTT. Its protein is CSASSGQMFF.

The chain employs TRBV27 and TRBJ1-2; 7 bases agree with TRBD1. The CDR3 totals 15 residues. The V gene's germline CDR1 is MNHEY and CDR2 SMNVEV (reference sequence). V lost 4 bases and J lost 5; bases outside the gene matches: 10. The CDR3 here is CASSSTGEETYGYTF. DNA for the CDR3: TGTGCCAGCAGTTCCACAGGGGAGGAAACTTATGGCTACACCTTC.

The chain links TRBV30 to TRBJ2-5; the match to TRBD2 covers 8 bases. The CDR3 sequence is 14 residues long. V was pared by 2 bases and J by 5 bases, with 7 bases of the junction left unmatched. Germline CDR1 reads GTSNPN; CDR2 reads SVGIG (reference sequence). In nucleotides, the CDR3 is TGTGCCTGGAGTTTCCCAGCGGGAGAGGAGACCCAGTACTTC. Its translation: CAWSFPAGEETQYF.

The rearrangement joins TRBV29-1 to TRBJ1-1; D is uncertain. This CDR3 spans 13 amino acids. The germline V gene encodes CDR1 SQVTM and CDR2 ANQGSEA. V was trimmed by 3 bases and J by 0 bases, leaving 8 bases between them. This chain's CDR3 is CSVEEVMNTEAFF. The CDR3 DNA follows: TGCAGCGTTGAGGAGGTCATGAACACTGAAGCTTTCTTT.

The chain is built from TRBV19 and TRBJ2-7; a possible D gene is TRBD2 (5 bases). Trimming took off 5 bases at V and 2 bases at J, with 19 bases between the two ends. Germline values: CDR1 LNHDA, CDR2 SQIVND (reference sequence). The CDR3 consists of 16 residues. The CDR3 loop reads CASSPHMRVDAYEQYF. DNA for the CDR3: TGTGCCAGTAGTCCGCATATGCGGGTGGACGCCTACGAGCAGTACTTC.

This clone has a handful of counts. The rearrangement joins TRBV3-1 (or the pseudogene TRBV3-2) to TRBJ2-7; TRBD2 matches at 7 bases. V shed 2 bases, J shed 3 bases, and the junction held 4 bases outside the gene matches. The CDR3 covers 14 residues. The V gene's germline CDR1 is LGHDT and CDR2 YNNKEL (reference sequence). The CDR3 nucleotides read TGTGCCAGCAGCCAAACTTCTAGCGGCTACGAGCAGTACTTC. Translation: CASSQTSSGYEQYF.

In its sample, this clone was seen a few times. The chain has TRBV7-2 and TRBJ2-5; D remains unclear. Germline lookup yields CDR1 SGHTA and CDR2 FQGNSA. V shed 4 bases and J shed 7 bases, with 13 bases lying between them. The CDR3 totals 13 residues. The CDR3 coding sequence is TGTGCCAGCAGCTCAGACCTTCCGGGGACCCAGTACTTC. As protein: CASSSDLPGTQYF.

This clone was detected once. This sequence joins TRBV7-9 and TRBJ1-1; tentative D call: TRBD1 (5 bases). Germline values: CDR1 SEHNR, CDR2 FQNEAQ (reference sequence). The CDR3 covers 15 residues. Trimming pared 5 bases from V and 4 bases from J, leaving 17 bases between. As DNA, the CDR3 is TGTGCCAGCAGCCTAAGCGGGGGAGGGGTCACTGAAGCTTTCTTT. This gives the protein CASSLSGGGVTEAFF.

The rearrangement joins TRBV6-2 or TRBV6-3 to TRBJ2-7; 7 bases fit TRBD1. Germline V gives CDR1 MNHEY, CDR2 SVGEGT. The CDR3 has 13 amino acids. With 5 bases clipped from V and 3 bases from J, the junction kept 4 bases outside the gene matches. CDR3 sequence reads: CASSNRGFYEQYF. CDR3 DNA: TGTGCCAGCAGTAACAGGGGCTTCTACGAGCAGTACTTC.

About this clone itself: This specimen includes other DNA sequences encoding the same CDR3. The V gene is TRBV5-4, the J gene TRBJ2-2; D gene unclear. CDR1 is SGHNT, CDR2 YYREEE, per germline (reference sequence). V dropped 0 bases and J dropped 8 bases, with 5 bases sitting between them. The CDR3 has 12 residues. CDR3 region: CASSLDSGELFF. The DNA for the CDR3 is TGTGCCAGCAGCTTGGATTCTGGGGAGCTGTTTTTT.

This chain joins TRBV12-3 or TRBV12-4 and TRBJ1-1, with D possibly TRBD1 on 5 matching bases. CDR3 length: 13 residues. V lost 6 bases and J 2 bases, leaving 10 bases between the germline ends. The CDR3 spells CASRLGHNTEAFF. CDR3 in DNA: TGTGCCAGCAGACTCGGACACAACACTGAAGCTTTCTTT.

The chain joins TRBV28 to TRBJ1-3; D call uncertain. Trimming pared 7 bases from V and 0 bases from J, leaving 16 bases between. This CDR3 comprises 16 residues. Germline assignment: CDR1 MDHEN and CDR2 SYDVKM. CDR3 in DNA: TGTGCCAGCACCTTACCGGCGGCAAGCTCTGGAAACACCATATATTTT. Protein: CASTLPAASSGNTIYF.

The rearrangement joins TRBV7-6 to TRBJ2-7, with D perhaps TRBD1 (6 bases). The V gene lost 1 base and the J gene lost 5 bases, with 21 bases spanning the gap. The CDR3 runs 17 residues. Germline values: CDR1 SGHVS, CDR2 FNYEAQ. CDR3 sequence reads: CASSLDSGTKRSNEQYF. As DNA, the CDR3 is TGTGCCAGCAGCTTAGACTCCGGGACAAAAAGGAGCAACGAGCAGTACTTC.

In its sample, this clone was seen a few times. The CDR3 DNA is TGTGCCAGCAGTGAGGTATTACTAGCGGTTGGCGAGCAGTACTTC. It is translated as CASSEVLLAVGEQYF. The chain uses TRBV6-1 and TRBJ2-7, with 8 positions matching TRBD2. J gave up 6 bases and V 3 bases, and 10 bases lay outside the gene matches. Germline CDR1 is MNHNS and CDR2 is SASEGT. The CDR3 is made up of 15 amino acids.

V is TRBV2 and J is TRBJ2-3; D remains ambiguous. The length of the CDR3 is 13 residues. The V gene lost 7 bases and the J gene lost 0 bases, with 8 bases spanning the gap. CDR1 is SNHLY and CDR2 is FYNNEI in the germline V gene. In DNA form, the CDR3 reads TGTGCCAGCAAGGCAGGAAGCACAGATACGCAGTATTTT. Translating gives CASKAGSTDTQYF. Using reference TRBV2 and TRBJ2-3 for the parts outside the CDR3, the full variable domain is EPEVTQTPSHQVTQMGQEVILRCVPISNHLYFYWYRQILGQKVEFLVSFYNNEISEKSEIFDDQFSVERPDGSNFTLKIRSTKLEDSAMYFCASKAGSTDTQYFGPGTRLTVL.

The chain carries TRBV15 and TRBJ2-7; 11 positions agree with TRBD2. The V segment lost 5 bases and the J segment 4 bases; nucleotides outside the gene matches: 7. This CDR3 region has 15 residues. Germline CDR1 is LNHNV and CDR2 is YYDKDF (reference sequence). DNA of the CDR3: TGTGCCACCAGCCTCGGACTAGCGGGCAATTACGAGCAGTACTTC. Translation gives CATSLGLAGNYEQYF.

The chain carries TRBV13 and TRBJ2-3, with 14 bases fitting TRBD2. Germline loops: CDR1 PRHDT, CDR2 FYEKMQ (reference sequence). V shed 0 bases and J 6 bases; nucleotides not matched to a gene: 5. This CDR3 comprises 17 residues. The CDR3, as DNA: TGTGCCAGCAGCTTAGGGGGGACTAGCGGGAGCGGGGATACGCAGTATTTT. Protein: CASSLGGTSGSGDTQYF.

The chain employs TRBV9 and TRBJ2-3; the D gene is possibly TRBD1 (8 bases). The germline V gene encodes CDR1 SGDLS and CDR2 YYNGEE. The CDR3 spans 16 residues. Trimming pared 5 bases from V and 6 bases from J, leaving 22 bases between. DNA for the CDR3: TGTGCCAGCAGTCGGACAGGGAGGGCAAGGGTGGATACGCAGTATTTT. It yields the protein CASSRTGRARVDTQYF.

The J gene is TRBJ1-2, the V gene TRBV6-5; D remains ambiguous. This CDR3 has 11 residues. Per germline, CDR1 MNHEY and CDR2 SVGAGI. V lost 2 bases and J lost 7, with 5 bases in between. The CDR3: CASSYHGGYTF. In DNA form, the CDR3 reads TGTGCCAGCAGTTACCACGGTGGCTACACCTTC.

This chain uses TRBV13 with TRBJ2-4; 8 bases map to TRBD2. CDR1 is PRHDT, CDR2 FYEKMQ, per germline (reference sequence). The CDR3 is made up of 15 amino acids. J lost 9 bases, V lost 4 bases, and 11 bases had no gene match. CDR3 amino acids: CASSSGPRGGGIQYF. The CDR3 nucleotides read TGTGCCAGCAGCTCCGGGCCACGGGGGGGAGGCATTCAGTACTTC. Variable domain in full (rest from reference TRBV13 and TRBJ2-4): AAGVIQSPRHLIKEKRETATLKCYPIPRHDTVYWYQQGPGQDPQFLISFYEKMQSDKGSIPDRFSAQQFSDYHSELNMSSLELGDSALYFCASSSGPRGGGIQYFGAGTRLSVL.